The T cell receptor (beta chain) described here comes from a study of OX40 agonist ivuxolimab in advanced cancers. Using immunoSEQ multiplex PCR, the repertoire was profiled, and TCRdb retains in-frame clones only, with some absent. The data show nearly 80,000 clones, roughly 87% seen once. The CDR3 sequence is 14 residues long. The V end was cut by 1 base, the J end by 4 bases, with 8 bases between. Per germline, CDR1 SGHAT and CDR2 FQDESV (reference sequence). Blood samples were obtained at baseline, cycle 4 day 1, and cycle 7 day 1. This clonotype was obtained from an adult with an advanced solid tumor such as melanoma, head and neck, liver or kidney cancer. The chain recombines TRBV11-1 with TRBJ2-1; weak D call: TRBD2 (5 bases). Material: CD4+ or CD8+ T cells sorted from blood, obtained in a trial of the OX40 agonist ivuxolimab. In DNA, the CDR3 is TGTGCCAGCAGCTTAGGCGGGTCTTACAATGAGCAGTTCTTC. Amino acids: CASSLGGSYNEQFF.